The 25 T cell receptor beta chains reported below all come from one sample, sequenced in a study of healthy donors' naive CD4 and CD8 T cells. Each TCR library used 500 ng of total RNA and a linear amplification protocol. MiXCR, run by TCRdb on the reads, gives a single entry per CDR3 protein. The data contain roughly 200,000 distinct CDR3 sequences, about 76% of them singletons. The sequenced sample consisted of naive CD4+ and CD8+ T cells sorted from blood, pooled from several donors. The receptor set was obtained from a pool of human donors in good health; the sample pools cells from several healthy donors.

This clonotype was found a few times. J is TRBJ2-7 and V is TRBV5-6, with TRBD1 matching 8 bases. V shed 4 bases and J 5 bases; nucleotides not matched to a gene: 11. The CDR3 contains 15 residues. Germline V gene data show CDR1 as SGHDT and CDR2 as YYEEEE. The CDR3 sequence is CASSAASGTGNEQYF. Written as DNA, the CDR3 is TGTGCCAGCAGCGCAGCATCCGGGACAGGAAACGAGCAGTACTTC.

The rearrangement uses TRBV29-1 and TRBJ2-1; 7 nucleotides match TRBD2. This CDR3 contains 16 residues. Germline loops: CDR1 SQVTM, CDR2 ANQGSEA. The V segment lost 1 base and the J segment 3 bases; nucleotides outside the gene matches: 9. DNA for the CDR3: TGCAGCGTTGAAGGGCGTGCTAGCGGTGGCTACAATGAGCAGTTCTTC. This encodes CSVEGRASGGYNEQFF.

This chain joins TRBV27 and TRBJ1-1, with D perhaps matching TRBD1 (6 bases). The CDR3 covers 13 residues. Germline CDR1 is MNHEY and CDR2 is SMNVEV (reference sequence). V lost 8 bases to trimming and J lost 4 bases, with 14 bases between them. CDR3 protein: CASLPQGSTEAFF. In DNA form, the CDR3 reads TGTGCCAGCCTTCCGCAGGGGAGCACTGAAGCTTTCTTT.

V is TRBV29-1 and J is TRBJ1-1, with D hard to call. Trimming removed 6 bases at V and 3 bases at J, with 17 bases between. The germline gives CDR1 SQVTM, CDR2 ANQGSEA. The CDR3 sequence is 14 residues long. The CDR3 is CSVAGSREDTEAFF. CDR3 coding DNA: TGCAGCGTGGCCGGTTCAAGGGAGGACACTGAAGCTTTCTTT.

In its sample, this clonotype was seen once. The V call is TRBV19, the J call TRBJ1-6, with no clear D. CDR3 length: 13 amino acids. Germline CDR1 is LNHDA and CDR2 is SQIVND (reference sequence). In DNA, the CDR3 is TGTGCGAGCCGCAAGTTTACTGGTTCACCCCTCCACTTT. Amino acid sequence: CASRKFTGSPLHF. Looking up the rest from reference TRBV19 and TRBJ1-6 gives the full variable domain: DGGITQSPKYLFRKEGQNVTLSCEQNLNHDAMYWYRQDPGQGLRLIYYSQIVNDFQKGDIAEGYSVSREKKESFPLTVTSAQKNPTAFYLCASRKFTGSPLHFGNGTRLTVT.

This chain uses TRBV19 with TRBJ2-7; 8 nucleotides match TRBD2. Germline V gene lookup returns CDR1 LNHDA and CDR2 SQIVND (reference sequence). The V gene end was trimmed by 5 bases and the J gene end by 6 bases; junction bases not matched to a gene: 18. The CDR3 has 17 residues. The CDR3 nucleotides read TGTGCCAGTAGTCCCCGGACGGTCAGCGGGAGTACGGTCGAGCAGTACTTC. This translates into CASSPRTVSGSTVEQYF.

This rearrangement joins TRBV27 to TRBJ2-1; D is undetermined. Germline CDR1 MNHEY, CDR2 SMNVEV (reference sequence). Between the trimmed V and J ends, which lost 7 bases and 6 bases, there was a span of 16 bases. The CDR3 length is 14 residues. As DNA, the CDR3 is TGTGCCAGCACCGATCCAGACATTGGCAATGAGCAGTTCTTC. This codes for CASTDPDIGNEQFF.

This sequence joins TRBV20-1 and TRBJ2-1; the match to TRBD1 covers 7 bases. V was pared by 6 bases and J by 8 bases, with 7 bases of the junction left unmatched. CDR3 length: 12 residues. Germline V gives CDR1 DFQATT, CDR2 SNEGSKA (reference sequence). CDR3 sequence: CSATDRVDEQFF. CDR3 nucleotides: TGCAGTGCAACAGACAGGGTGGATGAGCAGTTCTTC.

Here the CDR3 DNA reads TGTGCCAGTAGACAGGGCGCGAACACCGGGGAGCTGTTTTTT. Its protein is CASRQGANTGELFF. V is TRBV19 and J is TRBJ2-2, with D perhaps matching TRBD1 (6 bases). The CDR3 runs 14 residues. Per the germline V gene, CDR1 is LNHDA and CDR2 is SQIVND (reference sequence). V was pared by 6 bases and J by 0 bases, with 8 bases between.

This clonotype has just a few counts. CDR3 in DNA: TGCAGCGTTGATGGCCTGGGACAGGGGGAAACTAGCACAGATACGCAGTATTTT. It encodes CSVDGLGQGETSTDTQYF. The V and J genes are TRBV29-1 and TRBJ2-3, with 11 nucleotides matching TRBD1. The length of the CDR3 is 18 residues. Germline V gene sequence: CDR1 SQVTM, CDR2 ANQGSEA. The J segment lost 0 bases and the V segment lost 3 bases, leaving 11 bases of the junction unmatched.

J is TRBJ2-7 and V is TRBV29-1; unclear D gene. The CDR3 sequence is 13 residues long. Germline values: CDR1 SQVTM, CDR2 ANQGSEA. V was shortened by 2 bases and J by 5 bases, with 13 bases between the two germline ends. CDR3 DNA: TGCAGCGTTGAAATGAGCAGGTTCCACGAGCAGTACGTC. Its protein product is CSVEMSRFHEQYV.

Here the CDR3 reads CSAQVSGTTDTDTQYF. CDR3 bases: TGCAGTGCCCAAGTATCCGGGACCACTGACACAGATACGCAGTATTTT. The chain recombines TRBV20-1 with TRBJ2-3; the D call may be TRBD1 or TRBD2 (5 bases each). The CDR3 runs 16 residues. Germline assignment: CDR1 DFQATT and CDR2 SNEGSKA (reference sequence). Deletions cut 6 bases from V and 2 bases from J, with 21 bases between.

In this sample, this clonotype turned up once. The V and J genes are TRBV18 and TRBJ1-2; D is possibly TRBD1 (5 bases). The germline V and J ends were trimmed by 6 bases and 6 bases, with 11 bases remaining between them. There are 12 residues in the CDR3. Looked up from germline, CDR1 is KGHSH and CDR2 is LQKENI. The CDR3 bases are TGTGCCAGCTCGGGGCAGGGCGATGGCTACACCTTC. Its protein is CASSGQGDGYTF.

This chain connects TRBV27 to TRBJ1-1; D remains ambiguous. V lost 8 bases and J 0 bases, leaving 10 bases between the germline ends. This CDR3 comprises 13 residues. In germline, CDR1 is MNHEY, CDR2 SMNVEV (reference sequence). In nucleotides, the CDR3 is TGTGCCAGCCACACTAACCTGAACACTGAAGCTTTCTTT. Its translation is CASHTNLNTEAFF.

This sequence joins TRBV28 and TRBJ1-5, with D possibly matching TRBD1 (5 bases). The CDR3 spans 16 residues. Per the germline V gene, CDR1 is MDHEN and CDR2 is SYDVKM. Deletions cut 2 bases from V and 3 bases from J, with 14 bases between. The CDR3: CASSLRGAGYNQPQHF. CDR3 DNA: TGTGCCAGCAGTTTAAGGGGCGCCGGTTACAATCAGCCCCAGCATTTT.

The chain joins TRBV29-1 to TRBJ2-7; the D is unclear. CDR3 length equals 11 residues. CDR1 is SQVTM, CDR2 ANQGSEA, per germline. V lost 6 bases and J 0 bases, leaving 6 bases between the germline ends. Here the CDR3 DNA reads TGCAGCGTGCTCCACTCCTACGAGCAGTACTTC. Its protein product is CSVLHSYEQYF.

This clonotype was detected a few times. This chain connects TRBV18 to TRBJ2-7; D unclear. Trimming left V 0 bases short and J 0 bases short, with 3 bases between. This CDR3 has 13 residues. Germline loops: CDR1 KGHSH, CDR2 LQKENI. The CDR3 coding sequence is TGTGCCAGCTCACCACCGTCCTCCTACGAGCAGTACTTC. It is translated as CASSPPSSYEQYF.

This clonotype was found a few times. J is TRBJ2-1 and V is TRBV6-5; the match to TRBD1 covers 9 bases. V was clipped by 6 bases and J by 9 bases; unmatched bases: 9. CDR1 is MNHEY, CDR2 SVGAGI, per germline. CDR3 length: 14 amino acids. CDR3 bases: TGTGCCAGCAGGGGACAGGGTCCCCTAGGTGAGCAGTTCTTC. Protein sequence: CASRGQGPLGEQFF.

This sequence joins TRBV25-1 and TRBJ2-2; TRBD1 agrees at 12 bases. With V trimmed by 2 bases and J by 3 bases, 4 bases remained unmatched. The CDR3 is 17 residues long. Germline V CDR1 and CDR2: MGHDK, SYGVNS. Here the CDR3 reads CASSELGQGADTGELFF. The CDR3 DNA reads TGTGCCAGCAGTGAACTGGGACAGGGGGCCGACACCGGGGAGCTGTTTTTT. The full variable domain, rest sourced from reference TRBV25-1 and TRBJ2-2, is EADIYQTPRYLVIGTGKKITLECSQTMGHDKMYWYQQDPGMELHLIHYSYGVNSTEKGDLSSESTVSRIRTEHFPLTLESARPSHTSQYLCASSELGQGADTGELFFGEGSRLTVL.

The chain carries TRBV11-1 and TRBJ2-3; 8 bases fit TRBD2. J was trimmed by 6 bases and V by 6 bases; bases with no gene match: 8. CDR3 size: 14 residues. The germline gives CDR1 SGHAT, CDR2 FQDESV (reference sequence). CDR3 coding DNA: TGTGCCAGCAGAGTGGAAGCGGGAGTTGATACGCAGTATTTT. Protein product: CASRVEAGVDTQYF.

The chain links TRBV27 to TRBJ2-3, with TRBD2 identical over 10 bases. CDR3 length: 17 amino acids. The V gene end was trimmed by 6 bases and the J gene end by 1 base; junction bases not matched to a gene: 10. The germline V gene has CDR1 MNHEY and CDR2 SMNVEV (reference sequence). CDR3 residues: CASRPYAAGGGTDTQYF. The CDR3 DNA reads TGTGCCAGCAGACCCTATGCAGCGGGAGGGGGCACAGATACGCAGTATTTT.

The chain links TRBV19 to TRBJ1-1; D is ambiguous. This CDR3 region has 14 residues. CDR1 LNHDA and CDR2 SQIVND come from the germline V gene (reference sequence). The V end was cut by 8 bases, the J end by 3 bases, with 16 bases between. CDR3 loop: CASSEVRRDTEAFF. The CDR3 nucleotides are TGTGCCAGTTCGGAAGTGCGAAGGGACACTGAAGCTTTCTTT.

The genes are TRBV6-2 or TRBV6-3 and TRBJ2-7; either TRBD1 or TRBD2 may supply D (6 bases each). The CDR3 consists of 13 residues. V was clipped by 6 bases and J by 5 bases, with 14 bases between them. The germline V gene has CDR1 MNHEY and CDR2 SVGEGT. CDR3 in amino acids: CASRTGGFNEQYF. CDR3 nucleotide sequence: TGTGCCAGCAGGACAGGAGGGTTCAACGAGCAGTACTTC.

J is TRBJ2-7 and V is TRBV7-8; 9 bases align to TRBD1. J lost 1 base, V lost 2 bases, and 6 bases had no gene match. The CDR3 has 16 amino acids. The germline V gene encodes CDR1 SGHVS and CDR2 FQNEAQ. In nucleotides, the CDR3 is TGTGCCAGCAGCTTACCCGGACAGGGGCAGTCCTACGAGCAGTACTTC. Translated: CASSLPGQGQSYEQYF.

The V and J genes are TRBV5-5 and TRBJ2-1, with 7 bases matching TRBD2. This CDR3 has 15 residues. V lost 2 bases and J lost 2; bases outside the gene matches: 4. The germline V gene has CDR1 SGHKS and CDR2 YYEKEE (reference sequence). Written as DNA, the CDR3 is TGTGCCAGCAGCTTAAACCTAGCGGCCTACAATGAGCAGTTCTTC. This encodes CASSLNLAAYNEQFF.